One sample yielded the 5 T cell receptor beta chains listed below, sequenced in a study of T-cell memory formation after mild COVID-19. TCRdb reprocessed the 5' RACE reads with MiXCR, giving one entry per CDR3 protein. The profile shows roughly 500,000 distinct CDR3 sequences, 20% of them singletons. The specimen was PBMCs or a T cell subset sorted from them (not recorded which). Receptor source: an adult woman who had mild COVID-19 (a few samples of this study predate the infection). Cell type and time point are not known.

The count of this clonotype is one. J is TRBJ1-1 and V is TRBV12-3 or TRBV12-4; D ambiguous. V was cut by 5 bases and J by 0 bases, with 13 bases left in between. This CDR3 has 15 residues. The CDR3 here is CASSDIGRVNTEAFF. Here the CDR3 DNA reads TGTGCCAGCAGTGACATAGGGAGGGTGAACACTGAAGCTTTCTTT.

For the CDR3, the DNA is TGCAGTGCTAGAGATGAACCCGACTGGGGCACGAACACTGAAGCTTTCTTT. Translating gives CSARDEPDWGTNTEAFF. The V and J genes are TRBV20-1 and TRBJ1-1; perhaps TRBD1 as D (5 bases). The V end lost 0 bases, the J end lost 1 base, and 18 bases lay between the germline ends. This CDR3 has 17 residues. CDR1 is DFQATT and CDR2 is SNEGSKA in the germline V gene (reference sequence).

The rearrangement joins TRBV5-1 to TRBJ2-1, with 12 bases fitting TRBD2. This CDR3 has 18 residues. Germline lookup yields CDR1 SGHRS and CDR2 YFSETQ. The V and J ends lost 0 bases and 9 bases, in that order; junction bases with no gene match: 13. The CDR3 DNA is TGCGCCAGCAGCTTGGAGGGACTAGCGGGCGACGGTGGGAGTGAGCAGTTCTTC. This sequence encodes CASSLEGLAGDGGSEQFF.

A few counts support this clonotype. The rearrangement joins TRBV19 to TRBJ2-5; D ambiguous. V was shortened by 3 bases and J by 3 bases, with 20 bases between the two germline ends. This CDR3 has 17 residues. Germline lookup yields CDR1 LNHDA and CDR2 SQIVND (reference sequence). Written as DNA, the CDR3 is TGTGCCAGTAGTATGTCCCACTCCCCCCGGACCGAAGAGACCCAGTACTTC. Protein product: CASSMSHSPRTEETQYF.

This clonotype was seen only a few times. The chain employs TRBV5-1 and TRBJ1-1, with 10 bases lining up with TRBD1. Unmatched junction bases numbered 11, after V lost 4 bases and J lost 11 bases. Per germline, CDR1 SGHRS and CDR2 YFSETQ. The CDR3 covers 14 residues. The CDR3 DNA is TGCGCCAGCAGCCCTCCGGACAGGGGGGATGTCGCTTTCTTT. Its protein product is CASSPPDRGDVAFF.